Each of the 8 T cell receptor beta chains below was sequenced from the same sample in a study of blood T cell repertoires in COVID-19. Profiling relied on immunoSEQ multiplex PCR, and the TCRdb table lists in-frame clones only, not all of them. The sample contains tens of thousands of clones, roughly 85% of which appear only once. Sequenced material: peripheral blood. The receptors were sampled from a man of 80 years or more with acute or convalescent COVID-19.

The rearrangement uses TRBV7-9 and TRBJ2-7; D unclear. Looked up from germline, CDR1 is SEHNR and CDR2 is FQNEAQ (reference sequence). Trimming left V 4 bases short and J 3 bases short, with 13 bases between. The CDR3 loop spans 14 amino acids. The CDR3 sequence is CASSSPPGHYEQYF. As DNA, the CDR3 is TGTGCCAGCAGCTCCCCCCCTGGCCACTACGAGCAGTACTTC.

J is TRBJ2-1 and V is TRBV5-4, with 11 bases fitting TRBD2. The V gene end was trimmed by 2 bases and the J gene end by 8 bases; junction bases not matched to a gene: 6. Germline lookup yields CDR1 SGHNT and CDR2 YYREEE (reference sequence). The CDR3 loop spans 15 amino acids. The CDR3 spells CASSFLAGGKDEQFF. The CDR3 DNA reads TGTGCCAGCAGCTTCCTAGCGGGAGGTAAGGATGAGCAGTTCTTC.

This sequence joins TRBV9 and TRBJ2-1; D remains ambiguous. CDR3 length: 16 residues. V lost 4 bases to trimming and J lost 3 bases, with 17 bases between them. The germline V gene encodes CDR1 SGDLS and CDR2 YYNGEE. This chain's CDR3 is CASSPRVDFGYNEQFF. CDR3 nucleotide sequence: TGTGCCAGCAGCCCACGGGTGGATTTCGGCTACAATGAGCAGTTCTTC.

V usage is TRBV27 and J usage is TRBJ1-5; perhaps TRBD1 as D (5 bases). The CDR3 loop spans 16 amino acids. The germline V gene has CDR1 MNHEY and CDR2 SMNVEV (reference sequence). Trimming pared 3 bases from V and 4 bases from J, leaving 16 bases between. CDR3 amino acids: CASSFSWRGENQPQHF. CDR3 nucleotides: TGTGCCAGCAGTTTTTCCTGGCGGGGGGAGAATCAGCCCCAGCATTTT.

V and J are TRBV5-5 and TRBJ1-2; the D is unclear. V was clipped by 1 base and J by 4 bases, with 11 bases between them. The CDR3 totals 14 residues. CDR1 is SGHKS, CDR2 YYEKEE, per germline (reference sequence). DNA of the CDR3: TGTGCCAGCAGCTTGACAACCGCAGGCTATGGCTACACCTTC. The encoded protein is CASSLTTAGYGYTF.

The chain links TRBV5-5 to TRBJ2-3, with 9 bases lining up with TRBD1. After removal of 1 base from V and 3 bases from J, the junction contained 3 bases not matched to a gene. There are 15 residues in the CDR3. The germline V gene has CDR1 SGHKS and CDR2 YYEKEE (reference sequence). Here the CDR3 reads CASSLRTGVTDTQYF. The DNA for the CDR3 is TGTGCCAGCAGCTTGAGGACAGGGGTGACAGATACGCAGTATTTT.

This rearrangement joins TRBV3-1 (or the pseudogene TRBV3-2) to TRBJ1-1; D is unresolved. The germline gives CDR1 LGHDT, CDR2 YNNKEL (reference sequence). CDR3 size: 14 residues. V shed 0 bases and J shed 1 base, with 6 bases lying between them. The CDR3 DNA sequence: TGTGCCAGCAGCCAAGAGTCTAGGAACACTGAAGCTTTCTTT. It yields the protein CASSQESRNTEAFF.

The chain uses TRBV7-9 and TRBJ2-3; 7 nucleotides align to TRBD2. The CDR3 has 18 residues. V gave up 2 bases and J gave up 0 bases; unmatched junction bases: 11. Germline loops: CDR1 SEHNR, CDR2 FQNEAQ (reference sequence). As DNA, the CDR3 is TGTGCCAGCAGCTTAAAAGCACGGGCTAGCGGAAGCACAGATACGCAGTATTTT. This encodes CASSLKARASGSTDTQYF.